This T cell receptor (beta chain) is drawn from a study of CXCR3-negative and CXCR3-positive naive CD8 T cells. Overall study context: The TRB read total, roughly 150 million, broke down to about 1.5 +/- 0.3 million reads per library. Broader study findings: The study found that naive CXCR3-negative and CXCR3-positive cells shared TRBV-TRBJ usage, while memory cells differed. CXCR3-expressing naive cells carried TRB CDR3s more hydrophobic than those of CXCR3-negative naive cells.

With regard to this clonotype: What it binds is not known.

UMI-labeled 5' RACE yielded the TRB cDNA libraries. TCRdb re-called the 5' RACE reads and gives one entry per CDR3 protein, without DNA. The table lists over 35,000 distinct CDR3 sequences. Material: naive CXCR3- CD8+ T cells from blood. Subset described: CD45RO-CCR7+CD27+CD95- naive CD8+ T cells lacking CXCR3 (TNR3-). The clonotype was recovered from a human donor in good health. Some clones in this sample may be carry-over from other donors' samples.

This CDR3 reads CASSFLTDRANYGYTF. The rearrangement joins TRBV7-9 to TRBJ1-2; lacking DNA, the TRBD1 call made by TCRdb goes unchecked. This CDR3 is built from 16 residues. Germline CDR1 is SEHNR and CDR2 is FQNEAQ (reference sequence). The entire variable domain, with the rest obtained from reference TRBV7-9 and TRBJ1-2, is as follows: DTGVSQNPRHKITKRGQNVTFRCDPISEHNRLYWYRQTLGQGPEFLTYFQNEAQLEKSRLLSDRFSAERPKGSFSTLEIQRTEQGDSAMYLCASSFLTDRANYGYTFGSGTRLTVV.